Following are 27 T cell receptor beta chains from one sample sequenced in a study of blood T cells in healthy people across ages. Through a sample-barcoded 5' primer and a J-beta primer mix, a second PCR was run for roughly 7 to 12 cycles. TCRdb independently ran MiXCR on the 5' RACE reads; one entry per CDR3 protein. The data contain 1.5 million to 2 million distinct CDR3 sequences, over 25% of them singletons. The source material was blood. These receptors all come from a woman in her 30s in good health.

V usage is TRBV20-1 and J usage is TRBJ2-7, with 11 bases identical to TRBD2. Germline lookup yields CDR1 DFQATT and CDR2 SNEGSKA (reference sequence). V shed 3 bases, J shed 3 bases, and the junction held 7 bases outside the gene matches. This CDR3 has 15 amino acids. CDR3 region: CSARKMTSGIYEQYF. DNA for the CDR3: TGCAGTGCTAGGAAAATGACTAGCGGGATCTACGAGCAGTACTTC.

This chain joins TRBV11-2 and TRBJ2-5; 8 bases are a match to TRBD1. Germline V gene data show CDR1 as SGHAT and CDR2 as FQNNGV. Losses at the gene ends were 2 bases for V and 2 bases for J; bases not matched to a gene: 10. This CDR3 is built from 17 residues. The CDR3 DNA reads TGTGCCAGCAGCTTACTACCGGGACAGGCCCGACAAGAGACCCAGTACTTC. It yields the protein CASSLLPGQARQETQYF.

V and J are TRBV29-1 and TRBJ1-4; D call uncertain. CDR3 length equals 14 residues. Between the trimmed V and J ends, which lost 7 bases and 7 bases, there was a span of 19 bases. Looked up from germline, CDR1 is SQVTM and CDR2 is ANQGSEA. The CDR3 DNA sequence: TGCAGCGCCCAGGAAGACCCATTGCTTGAAAAACTGTTTTTT. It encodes CSAQEDPLLEKLFF.

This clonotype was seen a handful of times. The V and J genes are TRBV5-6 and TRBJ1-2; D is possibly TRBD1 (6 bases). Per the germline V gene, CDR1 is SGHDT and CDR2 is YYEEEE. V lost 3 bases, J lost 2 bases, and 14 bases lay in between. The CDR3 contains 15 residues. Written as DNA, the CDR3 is TGTGCCAGCAGCTATACAGGGAGGGACAACTATGGCTACACCTTC. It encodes CASSYTGRDNYGYTF. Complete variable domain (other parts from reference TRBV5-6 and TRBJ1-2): DAGVTQSPTHLIKTRGQQVTLRCSPKSGHDTVSWYQQALGQGPQFIFQYYEEEERQRGNFPDRFSGHQFPNYSSELNVNALLLGDSALYLCASSYTGRDNYGYTFGSGTRLTVV.

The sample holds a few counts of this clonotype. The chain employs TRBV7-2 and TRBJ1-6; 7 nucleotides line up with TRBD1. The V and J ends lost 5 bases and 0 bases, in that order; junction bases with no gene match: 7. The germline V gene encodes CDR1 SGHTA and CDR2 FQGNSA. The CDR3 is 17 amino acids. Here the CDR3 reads CASSRPTGSSYNSPLHF. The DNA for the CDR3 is TGTGCCAGCAGCCGACCGACAGGGAGCTCCTATAATTCACCCCTCCACTTT.

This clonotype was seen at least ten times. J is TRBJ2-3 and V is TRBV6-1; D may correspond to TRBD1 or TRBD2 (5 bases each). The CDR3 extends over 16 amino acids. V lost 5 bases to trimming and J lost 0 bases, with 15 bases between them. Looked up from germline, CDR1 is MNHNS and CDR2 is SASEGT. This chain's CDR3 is CASSNRRQRSTDTQYF. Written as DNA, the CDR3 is TGTGCCAGCAGTAACCGAAGACAGCGGAGCACAGATACGCAGTATTTT.

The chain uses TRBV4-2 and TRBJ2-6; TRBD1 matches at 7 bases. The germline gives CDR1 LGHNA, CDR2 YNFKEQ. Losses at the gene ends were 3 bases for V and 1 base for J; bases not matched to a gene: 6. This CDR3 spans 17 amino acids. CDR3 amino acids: CASSHRGWSSGANVLTF. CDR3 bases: TGTGCCAGCAGCCACAGGGGGTGGAGTTCTGGGGCCAACGTCCTGACTTTC.

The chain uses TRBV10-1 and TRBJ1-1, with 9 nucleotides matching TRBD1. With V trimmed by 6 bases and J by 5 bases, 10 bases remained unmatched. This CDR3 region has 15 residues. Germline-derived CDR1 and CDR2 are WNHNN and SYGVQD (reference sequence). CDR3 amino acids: CASSRDRDPGTEAFF. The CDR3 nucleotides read TGCGCCAGCAGCCGGGACAGGGACCCGGGAACTGAAGCTTTCTTT.

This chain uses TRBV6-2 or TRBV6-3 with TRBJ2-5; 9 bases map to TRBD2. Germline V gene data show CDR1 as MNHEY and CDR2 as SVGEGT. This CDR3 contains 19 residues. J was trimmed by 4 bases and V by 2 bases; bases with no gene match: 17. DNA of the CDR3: TGTGCCAGCAGTTACCCGGCCGGGACTAGCACACCCCGGGGAGAGACCCAGTACTTC. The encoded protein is CASSYPAGTSTPRGETQYF.

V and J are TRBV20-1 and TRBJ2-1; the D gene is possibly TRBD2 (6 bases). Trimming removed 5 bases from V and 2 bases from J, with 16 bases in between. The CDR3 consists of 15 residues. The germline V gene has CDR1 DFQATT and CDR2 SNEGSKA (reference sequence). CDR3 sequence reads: CSAGGGRGPYNEQFF. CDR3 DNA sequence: TGCAGTGCTGGAGGTGGGCGGGGACCCTACAATGAGCAGTTCTTC.

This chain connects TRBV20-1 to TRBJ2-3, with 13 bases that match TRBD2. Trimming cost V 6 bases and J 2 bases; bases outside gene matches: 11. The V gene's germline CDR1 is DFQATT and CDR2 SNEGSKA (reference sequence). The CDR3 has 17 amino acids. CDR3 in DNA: TGCAGTGCCGTCCGCCTACTAGCGGGGGGGTACACAGATACGCAGTATTTT. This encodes CSAVRLLAGGYTDTQYF.

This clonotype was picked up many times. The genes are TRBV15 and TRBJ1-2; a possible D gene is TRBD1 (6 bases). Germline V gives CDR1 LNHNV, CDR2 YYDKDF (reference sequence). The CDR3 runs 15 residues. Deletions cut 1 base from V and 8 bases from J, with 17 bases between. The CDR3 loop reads CATSRGTSGVGGYTF. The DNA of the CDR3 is TGTGCCACCAGCAGAGGAACTTCAGGGGTCGGGGGCTACACCTTC.

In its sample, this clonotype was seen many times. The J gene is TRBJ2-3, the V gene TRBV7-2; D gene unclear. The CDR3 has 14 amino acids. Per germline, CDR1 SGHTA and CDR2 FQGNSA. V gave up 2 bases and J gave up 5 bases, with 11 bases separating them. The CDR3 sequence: CASSLKFLRDTQYF. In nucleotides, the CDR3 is TGTGCCAGCAGCTTAAAATTTCTTAGAGATACGCAGTATTTT.

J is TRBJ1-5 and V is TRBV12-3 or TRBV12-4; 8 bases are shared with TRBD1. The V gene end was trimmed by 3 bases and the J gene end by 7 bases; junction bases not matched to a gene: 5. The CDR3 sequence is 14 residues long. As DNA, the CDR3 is TGTGCCAGCAGTTTCCGGAACAGGGGGCAGCCCCAGCATTTT. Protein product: CASSFRNRGQPQHF.

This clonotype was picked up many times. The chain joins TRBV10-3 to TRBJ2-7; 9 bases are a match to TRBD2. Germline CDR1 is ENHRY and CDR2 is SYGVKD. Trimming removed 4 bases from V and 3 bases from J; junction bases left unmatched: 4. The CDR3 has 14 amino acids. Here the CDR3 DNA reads TGTGCCATCAGTGGGGGACTAGCTGACTACGAGCAGTACTTC. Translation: CAISGGLADYEQYF.

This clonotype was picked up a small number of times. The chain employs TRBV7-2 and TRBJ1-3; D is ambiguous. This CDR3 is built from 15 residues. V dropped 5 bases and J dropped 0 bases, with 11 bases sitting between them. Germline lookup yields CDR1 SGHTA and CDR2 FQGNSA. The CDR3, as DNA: TGTGCCAGCAGCACCTCGACCGGCTCTGGAAACACCATATATTTT. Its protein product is CASSTSTGSGNTIYF.

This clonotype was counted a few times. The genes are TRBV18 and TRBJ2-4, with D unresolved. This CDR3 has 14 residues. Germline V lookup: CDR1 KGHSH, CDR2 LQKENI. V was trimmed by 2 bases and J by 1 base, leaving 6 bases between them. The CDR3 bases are TGTGCCAGCTCACCAGACGCGGCCAAAAACATTCAGTACTTC. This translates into CASSPDAAKNIQYF.

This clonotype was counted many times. In DNA form, the CDR3 reads TGTGCCGGTGGGACGCGCAGCACAGATACGCAGTATTTT. Its protein is CAGGTRSTDTQYF. This chain connects TRBV10-3 to TRBJ2-3; D is possibly TRBD1 or TRBD2 (5 bases each). The CDR3 loop spans 13 amino acids. V was trimmed by 11 bases and J by 0 bases, leaving 12 bases between them. Germline CDR1 ENHRY, CDR2 SYGVKD.

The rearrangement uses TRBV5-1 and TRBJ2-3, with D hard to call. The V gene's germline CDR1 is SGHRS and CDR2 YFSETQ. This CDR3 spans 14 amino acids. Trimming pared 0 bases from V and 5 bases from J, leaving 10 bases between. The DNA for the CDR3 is TGCGCCAGCAGCTTGGGCACTTCGTTAGATACGCAGTATTTT. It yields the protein CASSLGTSLDTQYF.

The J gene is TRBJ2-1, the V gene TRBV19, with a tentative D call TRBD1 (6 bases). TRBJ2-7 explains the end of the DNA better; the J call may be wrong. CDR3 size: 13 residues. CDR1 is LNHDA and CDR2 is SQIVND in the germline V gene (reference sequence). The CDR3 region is CASRTGYGWEQYF. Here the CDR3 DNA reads TGTGCCAGTAGGACAGGTTACGGTTGGGAGCAGTACTTC.

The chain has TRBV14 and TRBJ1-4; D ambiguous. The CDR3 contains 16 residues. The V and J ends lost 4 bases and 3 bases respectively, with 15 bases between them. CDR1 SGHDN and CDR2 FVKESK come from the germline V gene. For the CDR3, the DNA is TGTGCCAGCAGCCTCGACCAACTAAAAGCTAATGAAAAACTGTTTTTT. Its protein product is CASSLDQLKANEKLFF.

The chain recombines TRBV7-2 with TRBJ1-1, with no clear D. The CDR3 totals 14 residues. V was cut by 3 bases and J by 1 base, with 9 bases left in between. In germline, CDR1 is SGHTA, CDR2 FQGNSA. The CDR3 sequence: CASSFGPSNTEAFF. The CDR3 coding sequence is TGTGCCAGCAGCTTTGGCCCCTCGAACACTGAAGCTTTCTTT.

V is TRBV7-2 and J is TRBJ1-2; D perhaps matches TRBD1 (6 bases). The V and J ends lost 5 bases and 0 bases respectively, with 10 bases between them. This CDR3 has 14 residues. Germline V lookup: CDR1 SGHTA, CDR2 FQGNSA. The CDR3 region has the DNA TGTGCCAGCAGCCACTGGGACACTAACTATGGCTACACCTTC. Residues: CASSHWDTNYGYTF.

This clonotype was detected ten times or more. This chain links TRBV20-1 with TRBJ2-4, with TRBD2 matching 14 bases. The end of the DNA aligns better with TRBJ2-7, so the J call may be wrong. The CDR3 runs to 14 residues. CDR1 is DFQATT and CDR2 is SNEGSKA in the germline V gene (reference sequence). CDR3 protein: CSAMTSGRGNEQYF. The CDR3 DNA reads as TGCAGTGCTATGACTAGCGGGAGGGGCAACGAGCAGTACTTC.

Here the CDR3 DNA reads TGTGCCAGCGAAGCCCGCCGGGTTACGACTAATGAAAAACTGTTTTTT. This encodes CASEARRVTTNEKLFF. V gene TRBV2 combines with J gene TRBJ1-4; D remains unclear. Germline CDR1 is SNHLY and CDR2 is FYNNEI. The V and J ends lost 8 bases and 2 bases respectively, with 18 bases between them. This CDR3 is built from 16 residues. Variable domain in full (rest from reference TRBV2 and TRBJ1-4): EPEVTQTPSHQVTQMGQEVILRCVPISNHLYFYWYRQILGQKVEFLVSFYNNEISEKSEIFDDQFSVERPDGSNFTLKIRSTKLEDSAMYFCASEARRVTTNEKLFFGSGTQLSVL.

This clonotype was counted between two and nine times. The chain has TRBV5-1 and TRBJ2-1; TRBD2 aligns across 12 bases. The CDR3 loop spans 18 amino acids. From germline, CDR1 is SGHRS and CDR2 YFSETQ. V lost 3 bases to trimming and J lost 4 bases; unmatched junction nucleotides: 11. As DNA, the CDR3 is TGCGCCAGCAGCTCCTTGGGGTCTAGCGGGGGGGATTACAATGAGCAGTTCTTC. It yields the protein CASSSLGSSGGDYNEQFF.

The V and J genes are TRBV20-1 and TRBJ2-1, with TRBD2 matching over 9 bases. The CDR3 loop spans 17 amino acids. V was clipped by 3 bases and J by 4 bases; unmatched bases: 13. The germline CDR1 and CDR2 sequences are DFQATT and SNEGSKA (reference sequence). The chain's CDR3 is CSASLSGRALGYNEQFF. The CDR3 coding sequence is TGCAGTGCTAGCCTTAGCGGGAGAGCGCTGGGTTACAATGAGCAGTTCTTC.